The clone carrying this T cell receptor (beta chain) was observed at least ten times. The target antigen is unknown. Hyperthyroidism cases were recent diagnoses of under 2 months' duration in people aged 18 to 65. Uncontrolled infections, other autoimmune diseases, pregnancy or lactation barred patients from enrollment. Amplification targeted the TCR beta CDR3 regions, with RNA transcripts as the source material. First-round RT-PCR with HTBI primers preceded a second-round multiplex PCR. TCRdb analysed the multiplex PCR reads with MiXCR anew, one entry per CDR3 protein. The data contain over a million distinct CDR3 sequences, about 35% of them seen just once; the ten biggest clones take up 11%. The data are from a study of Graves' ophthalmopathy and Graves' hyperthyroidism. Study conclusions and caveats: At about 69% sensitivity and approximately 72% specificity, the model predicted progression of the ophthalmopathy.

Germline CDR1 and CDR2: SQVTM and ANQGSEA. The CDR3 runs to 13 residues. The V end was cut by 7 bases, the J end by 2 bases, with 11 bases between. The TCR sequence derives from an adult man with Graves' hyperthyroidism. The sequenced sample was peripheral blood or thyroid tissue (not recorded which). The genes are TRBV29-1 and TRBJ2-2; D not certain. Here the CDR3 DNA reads TGCAGCGCCCAACAGTTAAACACCGGGGAGCTGTTTTTT. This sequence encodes CSAQQLNTGELFF.